The rows below give T cell receptor beta chains drawn from one sample of a study of blood T cell repertoires in COVID-19. Method: immunoSEQ multiplex PCR; TCRdb's copy keeps in-frame clones and lacks some. This sample has 120,000 to 150,000 clones; about 80% occur once, and the top ten carry roughly 6.5%. Sequenced material: peripheral blood. Every receptor here comes from a human donor in a cohort sampled during active COVID-19. CDR3s include the opening cysteine and the closing phenylalanine or tryptophan.

j_call v_call cdr3_aa
TRBJ2-5 TRBV7-7 CASSRTRTGGQYF
TRBJ2-5 TRBV18 CASSRNFRSGGARETQYF
TRBJ1-3 TRBV30 CAWSSGQGARDTIYF
TRBJ1-3 TRBV3-1/TRBV3-2 CASSLGGSSGNTIYF
TRBJ2-5 TRBV4-3 CASSQGLRAGGQGETQYF
TRBJ1-4 TRBV4-1 CASSARQGRATNEKLFF
TRBJ1-5 TRBV7-2 CASSEVGVGQPQHF
TRBJ2-7 TRBV6-2/TRBV6-3 CASSYLDRKTYEQYF
TRBJ2-1 TRBV4-2 CASSGTGTGFGEQFF
TRBJ1-1 TRBV9 CASGSGMNTEAFF
TRBJ2-2 TRBV12-3/TRBV12-4 CASSVTTTGELFF
TRBJ1-4 TRBV3-1/TRBV3-2 CASSYLGGGRNEKLFF
TRBJ2-7 TRBV20-1 CSSRFAYEQYF
TRBJ1-2 TRBV3-1/TRBV3-2 CASSHEDRVFGYTF
TRBJ2-2 TRBV11-2 CASKRDRVLFF
TRBJ1-1 TRBV18 CASSPQVGSTEAFF
TRBJ2-2 TRBV4-1 CASLLDAPGTGELFF
TRBJ2-2 TRBV24-1 CATSDGAGVPTGELFF
TRBJ2-3 TRBV7-2 CASSYRYTDTQYF
TRBJ1-5 TRBV19 CASSSLTAKNQPQHF
TRBJ1-4 TRBV5-6 CASSGRDRPLARTNEKLFF
TRBJ2-7 TRBV7-2 CASSLGRAGGPGEQYF
TRBJ2-2 TRBV27 CASSSTRTRDWAGELFF
TRBJ1-5 TRBV9 CASSVGGGWNQPQHF